Below are 31 T cell receptor beta chains sequenced from a single sample in a study of vaccination and CD4 T cells after COVID-19. Sample treatment: roughly ten-day PBMC culture with coronavirus spike peptide pools or control peptides (ViraFEST assay). The Oncomine TCR Beta short-read assay generated sequence data from the DNA of cultured CD4+ T cells. In TCRdb, the PCR reads were re-called with MiXCR into one record per CDR3 protein. Among over 10,000 distinct CDR3 sequences listed, 36% were seen once. Their recognized antigens are unknown. Sequenced sample: cultured CD4+ T cells from blood. The receptors originated from a human donor with COVID-19.

The chain is built from TRBV21-1 and TRBJ1-2. TRBV21-1 counts as a pseudogene. CDR3 length: 12 residues. CDR3 loop: CANLGHLGGYTF. The CDR3 DNA is TGTGCCAACTTAGGGCACTTGGGTGGCTACACCTTC.

This chain links TRBV6-2 or TRBV6-3 with TRBJ2-4, with 10 nucleotides matching TRBD1. CDR1 is MNHEY, CDR2 SVGEGT, per germline. The CDR3 consists of 17 residues. V trimming: 2 bases; J trimming: 2 bases; junction bases outside the gene matches: 6. For the CDR3, the DNA is TGTGCCAGCAGTTACACCGGGACAGGGGTAACCAAAAACATTCAGTACTTC. Translating it yields CASSYTGTGVTKNIQYF.

The rearrangement joins TRBV10-3 to TRBJ2-1; 11 bases match TRBD2. This CDR3 comprises 14 residues. Germline V lookup: CDR1 ENHRY, CDR2 SYGVKD. V was clipped by 8 bases and J by 5 bases; unmatched bases: 5. The CDR3 coding sequence is TGTGCCATCCAAGTAGCGGGGGGGGACAATGAGCAGTTCTTC. This gives the protein CAIQVAGGDNEQFF.

This clonotype was counted only a few times. The chain links TRBV7-8 to TRBJ1-1, with 7 bases lining up with TRBD1. After removal of 3 bases from V and 0 bases from J, the junction contained 4 bases not matched to a gene. Germline V lookup: CDR1 SGHVS, CDR2 FQNEAQ. The CDR3 loop spans 15 amino acids. The CDR3 sequence: CASSLTGKMNTEAFF. Here the CDR3 DNA reads TGTGCCAGCAGCTTGACAGGGAAAATGAACACTGAAGCTTTCTTT.

The chain recombines TRBV5-6 with TRBJ2-3; 8 nucleotides align to TRBD1. The CDR3 extends over 16 amino acids. Germline V gene sequence: CDR1 SGHDT, CDR2 YYEEEE. With V trimmed by 0 bases and J by 7 bases, 10 bases remained unmatched. The CDR3 loop is CASSLEGGQVSYTQYF. The CDR3 region has the DNA TGTGCCAGCAGCTTGGAGGGGGGACAGGTATCCTATACGCAGTATTTT.

This chain joins TRBV12-3 or TRBV12-4 and TRBJ2-4; TRBD1 is a possible D gene (5 bases). V lost 7 bases, J lost 5 bases, and 12 bases lay in between. This CDR3 has 13 amino acids. The DNA for the CDR3 is TGTGCCAGCACAGGCACAGGCGAAAACATTCAGTACTTC. Amino acids: CASTGTGENIQYF.

The rearrangement links TRBV7-9 to TRBJ1-4, with D possibly TRBD1 on 6 matching bases. V lost 0 bases and J 10 bases, leaving 18 bases between the germline ends. This CDR3 has 16 residues. Germline values: CDR1 SEHNR, CDR2 FQNEAQ (reference sequence). CDR3: CASSLATGQGGGKLFF. The CDR3 DNA reads as TGTGCCAGCAGCTTAGCGACGGGTCAGGGAGGGGGAAAACTGTTTTTT.

This chain links TRBV5-6 with TRBJ1-5, with D possibly being TRBD1 (5 bases). The ends were cut back, 1 base at V and 2 bases at J, with 13 bases in the middle. The germline CDR1 and CDR2 sequences are SGHDT and YYEEEE. The CDR3 consists of 16 residues. CDR3 DNA sequence: TGTGCCAGCAGCTTGACGGGGGAGGGAGGCAATCAGCCCCAGCATTTT. Amino acid sequence: CASSLTGEGGNQPQHF.

There are a few counts of this clonotype. The J gene is TRBJ1-5, the V gene TRBV7-2; TRBD1 agrees at 9 bases. V lost 2 bases to trimming and J lost 7 bases; unmatched junction nucleotides: 12. This CDR3 comprises 17 residues. Germline loops: CDR1 SGHTA, CDR2 FQGNSA. The CDR3 loop reads CASSLYRGPPPGQPQHF. CDR3 coding DNA: TGTGCCAGCAGCTTATACAGGGGGCCACCTCCAGGGCAGCCCCAGCATTTT.

The rearrangement uses TRBV11-3 and TRBJ1-1, with 10 bases that match TRBD1. Germline values: CDR1 SGHNT, CDR2 YENEEA. CDR3 length: 15 residues. The junction had 3 bases not matched to a gene; V was cut back by 5 bases and J by 0 bases. CDR3 sequence reads: CASSQGQGVNTEAFF. The CDR3 bases are TGTGCCAGCAGCCAAGGACAGGGGGTGAACACTGAAGCTTTCTTT.

This clonotype was observed a handful of times. V and J are TRBV7-2 and TRBJ1-1; D gene unclear. V was trimmed by 5 bases and J by 1 base, leaving 11 bases between them. The CDR3 runs to 14 residues. Germline lookup yields CDR1 SGHTA and CDR2 FQGNSA. The CDR3 spells CASSLPHKNTEAFF. The CDR3 region has the DNA TGTGCCAGCAGCCTCCCTCACAAGAACACTGAAGCTTTCTTT.

The chain employs TRBV4-1 and TRBJ2-7; D ambiguous. Trimming left V 1 base short and J 4 bases short, with 8 bases between. There are 13 residues in the CDR3. Germline-derived CDR1 and CDR2 are MGHRA and YSYEKL. CDR3 residues: CASSQVYLYEQYF. DNA of the CDR3: TGCGCCAGCAGCCAAGTTTACCTATACGAGCAGTACTTC.

This clonotype was detected a few times. V is TRBV6-1 and J is TRBJ1-6, with 9 bases matching TRBD1. In germline, CDR1 is MNHNS, CDR2 SASEGT. J gave up 10 bases and V 2 bases, and 6 bases lay outside the gene matches. The CDR3 contains 15 residues. The CDR3 spells CASSEWDRAESPLHF. CDR3 sequence (DNA): TGTGCCAGCAGTGAATGGGACAGGGCTGAATCACCCCTCCACTTT.

The chain recombines TRBV5-1 with TRBJ1-2; no firm D call. Germline V gene sequence: CDR1 SGHRS, CDR2 YFSETQ. This CDR3 spans 13 amino acids. Between the trimmed V and J ends, which lost 0 bases and 0 bases, there was a span of 3 bases. CDR3: CASSLDTNYGYTF. DNA of the CDR3: TGCGCCAGCAGCTTGGACACTAACTATGGCTACACCTTC.

The V gene is TRBV7-9, the J gene TRBJ2-1; D is possibly TRBD1 (8 bases). Germline loops: CDR1 SEHNR, CDR2 FQNEAQ (reference sequence). This CDR3 spans 14 amino acids. V was trimmed by 5 bases and J by 9 bases, leaving 17 bases between them. The CDR3 is CASSTRTGRGEQFF. The CDR3 nucleotides read TGTGCCAGCAGCACCCGGACAGGGAGGGGTGAGCAGTTCTTC.

The CDR3 bases are TGCAGTGCTAGAGATAAACATTACGAGCAGTACTTC. This sequence encodes CSARDKHYEQYF. The V call is TRBV20-1, the J call TRBJ2-7; D is undetermined. The CDR3 consists of 12 residues. Germline CDR1 reads DFQATT; CDR2 reads SNEGSKA (reference sequence). The V and J ends lost 0 bases and 4 bases respectively, with 7 bases between them.

This chain connects TRBV20-1 to TRBJ1-1; D unclear. The V end lost 4 bases, the J end lost 3 bases, and 12 bases lay between the germline ends. This CDR3 has 13 amino acids. Germline loops: CDR1 DFQATT, CDR2 SNEGSKA (reference sequence). CDR3 protein: CSANRADHTEAFF. The CDR3 coding sequence is TGCAGTGCTAACCGAGCGGACCACACTGAAGCTTTCTTT.

J is TRBJ2-7 and V is TRBV6-5; TRBD1 agrees at 10 bases. V shed 2 bases and J 3 bases; nucleotides not matched to a gene: 4. Germline CDR1 is MNHEY and CDR2 is SVGAGI. This CDR3 has 15 amino acids. The chain's CDR3 is CASSYRDRGLYEQYF. CDR3 coding DNA: TGTGCCAGCAGTTACAGGGACAGGGGTCTCTACGAGCAGTACTTC.

J is TRBJ2-5 and V is TRBV19; perhaps TRBD1 as D (7 bases). Trimming left V 5 bases short and J 2 bases short, with 15 bases between. The germline V gene has CDR1 LNHDA and CDR2 SQIVND (reference sequence). There are 15 residues in the CDR3. In DNA form, the CDR3 reads TGTGCCAGTAGTCCAGGGGGGTCAGCTCAAGAGACCCAGTACTTC. This encodes CASSPGGSAQETQYF.

The V gene is TRBV6-1, the J gene TRBJ2-7; 7 nucleotides align to TRBD2. V was clipped by 2 bases and J by 12 bases; unmatched bases: 10. Germline loops: CDR1 MNHNS, CDR2 SASEGT. The CDR3 extends over 13 amino acids. The CDR3 here is CASSESGRASGYF. CDR3 nucleotides: TGTGCCAGCAGTGAAAGCGGTAGGGCTAGCGGGTACTTC.

This rearrangement joins TRBV7-6 to TRBJ2-5; TRBD1 agrees at 9 bases. The junction had 3 bases not matched to a gene; V was cut back by 2 bases and J by 5 bases. Germline lookup yields CDR1 SGHVS and CDR2 FNYEAQ. CDR3 length: 14 residues. CDR3 nucleotide sequence: TGTGCCAGCAGCTTAATCGACAGGGGGGAGACCCAGTACTTC. This sequence encodes CASSLIDRGETQYF.

This chain joins TRBV20-1 and TRBJ2-1; 14 positions match TRBD2. In germline, CDR1 is DFQATT, CDR2 SNEGSKA (reference sequence). CDR3 length: 12 residues. The V gene end was trimmed by 6 bases and the J gene end by 13 bases; junction bases not matched to a gene: 5. The CDR3 DNA reads TGCAGTGCGAGGACTAGCGGGGGGATACAGTTCTTC. Translation: CSARTSGGIQFF.

This clonotype was detected only a few times. This chain links TRBV20-1 with TRBJ1-5; 7 bases match TRBD1. This CDR3 has 17 residues. CDR1 and CDR2 (germline): DFQATT, SNEGSKA (reference sequence). The junction had 14 bases not matched to a gene; V was cut back by 6 bases and J by 0 bases. CDR3 region: CSAQSGGTKYSNQPQHF. CDR3 DNA sequence: TGCAGTGCCCAGTCAGGGGGAACTAAGTATAGCAATCAGCCCCAGCATTTT.

This clonotype has a handful of counts. J is TRBJ2-1 and V is TRBV20-1, with TRBD2 identical over 11 bases. V lost 3 bases, J lost 6 bases, and 10 bases stayed unmatched. The CDR3 runs to 16 residues. Germline V gene lookup returns CDR1 DFQATT and CDR2 SNEGSKA (reference sequence). In nucleotides, the CDR3 is TGCAGTGCTAGCGATCTCCGACTAGCGGGGCCCAATGAGCAGTTCTTC. Its translation is CSASDLRLAGPNEQFF.

V and J are TRBV6-1 and TRBJ2-7; 8 bases map to TRBD2. Trimming took 3 bases from V and 0 from J; bases not matched to a gene: 7. The CDR3 is 16 amino acids. The germline CDR1 and CDR2 sequences are MNHNS and SASEGT. The CDR3 region is CASSEKRGPFSYEQYF. CDR3 sequence (DNA): TGTGCCAGCAGTGAGAAGCGGGGGCCGTTCTCCTACGAGCAGTACTTC.

This clonotype was picked up a small number of times. J is TRBJ2-3 and V is TRBV20-1; D is unresolved. Per the germline V gene, CDR1 is DFQATT and CDR2 is SNEGSKA (reference sequence). This CDR3 is 14 amino acids long. V lost 3 bases and J lost 6, with 16 bases in between. CDR3 sequence: CSASGSALGDTQYF. The CDR3 nucleotides are TGCAGTGCTAGTGGGTCAGCGTTGGGCGATACGCAGTATTTT.

This clonotype was detected only a few times. The CDR3 here is CASSLTRQGWAINSPLHF. For the CDR3, the DNA is TGTGCCAGCAGCTTAACACGTCAGGGGTGGGCGATTAATTCACCCCTCCACTTT. The rearrangement links TRBV7-2 to TRBJ1-6; possible D gene TRBD1, 6 bases. This CDR3 has 18 amino acids. Trimming left V 2 bases short and J 6 bases short, with 20 bases between. CDR1 and CDR2 (germline): SGHTA, FQGNSA.

The rearrangement joins TRBV18 to TRBJ2-2; D is unresolved. The germline CDR1 and CDR2 sequences are KGHSH and LQKENI. Trimming cost V 4 bases and J 2 bases, with 5 bases left between them. The CDR3 sequence is 13 residues long. The CDR3 sequence is CASSQLNTGELFF. In DNA, the CDR3 is TGTGCCAGCTCACAACTCAACACCGGGGAGCTGTTTTTT.

The chain links TRBV3-1 to TRBJ2-1, with D perhaps matching TRBD2 (5 bases). This CDR3 comprises 13 residues. Trimming left V 3 bases short and J 5 bases short, with 8 bases between. From germline, CDR1 is LGHDT and CDR2 YNNKEL (reference sequence). DNA of the CDR3: TGTGCCAGCAGCCACGGGAACAACAATGAGCAGTTCTTC. Amino acids: CASSHGNNNEQFF.

The chain combines TRBV6-2 or TRBV6-3 with TRBJ2-7; 14 nucleotides agree with TRBD2. The CDR3 is 17 amino acids. Germline V gene lookup returns CDR1 MNHEY and CDR2 SVGEGT. V shed 4 bases and J 2 bases; nucleotides not matched to a gene: 7. The CDR3 DNA sequence: TGTGCCAGCAGTTGGGGACTAGCGGGGGCCCTTACCTACGAGCAGTACTTC. Translation gives CASSWGLAGALTYEQYF.

The V gene is TRBV12-3 or TRBV12-4, the J gene TRBJ2-2; 10 positions agree with TRBD1. The CDR3 has 15 amino acids. The ends lost 6 bases at V and 4 bases at J; junction bases unmatched: 5. CDR3 region: CASSKDRGFTGELFF. CDR3 sequence (DNA): TGTGCCAGCAGCAAGGACAGGGGGTTCACCGGGGAGCTGTTTTTT.